These T cell receptor beta chains were read from a single sample in a study of technical replicates of blood from several donors. TCRdb keeps only in-frame clones here, not all; method: immunoSEQ multiplex PCR. The table has 70,000 or so clones, roughly 88% seen once. The sample taken for sequencing was PBMCs. The source is a human donor in good health. Some clones in this sample may be carry-over from other donors' samples. Both conserved end residues are part of each CDR3. The D gene is left open where the match is weak. Not every row has a clone size; where given, it reads once, few, many or a size class.

TRBV5-1	TRBJ2-2	NA	NA	CASSLDLFTGELFF	TGCGCCAGCAGCTTGGATCTTTTTACCGGGGAGCTGTTTTTT
TRBV5-1	TRBJ1-1	NA	NA	CASSLSDTEAFF	TGCGCCAGCAGCTTGTCGGACACTGAAGCTTTCTTT
TRBV14	TRBJ1-4	NA	NA	CASSQDAGAGEKLFF	TGTGCCAGCAGCCAAGACGCGGGGGCAGGTGAAAAACTGTTTTTT
TRBV4-2	TRBJ1-4	NA	NA	CASSQDWSATNEKLFF	TGTGCCAGCAGCCAAGATTGGAGTGCAACTAATGAAAAACTGTTTTTT
TRBV5-1	TRBJ2-3	TRBD2	NA	CASSSTLAGGPWDTQYF	TGCGCCAGCAGCTCCACACTAGCGGGGGGGCCATGGGATACGCAGTATTTT
TRBV10-3	TRBJ1-5	NA	NA	CAIRGAGDQPQHF	TGTGCCATCAGGGGTGCAGGGGATCAGCCCCAGCATTTT
TRBV4-1	TRBJ2-7	TRBD2	NA	CASRRIAGEGGEQYF	TGCGCCAGCAGGCGAATAGCGGGAGAGGGGGGCGAGCAGTACTTC
TRBV4-1	TRBJ1-2	TRBD1	NA	CASNEGQGLTNYGYTF	TGCGCCAGCAACGAAGGACAGGGATTGACTAACTATGGCTACACCTTC
TRBV6-1	TRBJ1-5	NA	NA	CASSEADWGGYSNQPQHF	TGTGCCAGCAGTGAAGCGGACTGGGGGGGTTATAGCAATCAGCCCCAGCATTTT
TRBV7-6	TRBJ2-6	TRBD2	NA	CASSSRVAGGRGANVLTF	TGTGCCAGCAGCTCAAGGGTAGCGGGGGGGCGCGGGGCCAACGTCCTGACTTTC
TRBV4-3	TRBJ1-3	NA	NA	CASSWQPGGTGNTIYF	TGCGCCAGCAGCTGGCAGCCGGGGGGAACTGGAAACACCATATATTTT
TRBV5-4	TRBJ2-1	NA	NA	CASRHHEGVAEQFF	TGTGCCAGCAGGCATCATGAGGGGGTCGCTGAGCAGTTCTTC
TRBV5-1	TRBJ2-1	TRBD2	NA	CASSPALRTSGKVEQFF	TGCGCCAGCAGCCCAGCTTTGAGGACTAGCGGGAAGGTGGAGCAGTTCTTC
TRBV4-1	TRBJ2-7	TRBD2	NA	CASSQVLAGGLYSYEQYF	TGCGCCAGCAGCCAAGTTCTAGCGGGGGGGCTATACTCCTACGAGCAGTACTTC
TRBV13	TRBJ2-6	NA	NA	CASSLLLANGANVLTF	TGTGCCAGCAGCCTGCTCTTAGCGAACGGGGCCAACGTCCTGACTTTC
TRBV6-1	TRBJ2-5	TRBD2	medium-sized	CASIAGEFSETQYF	TGTGCCAGCATAGCGGGGGAATTTTCGGAGACCCAGTACTTC
TRBV7-2	TRBJ2-3	TRBD2	NA	CASSLYYRGGLDTQYF	TGTGCCAGCAGTCTCTACTACCGGGGGGGCTTGGATACGCAGTATTTT
TRBV5-6	TRBJ1-1	TRBD1	NA	CASSLIRTGVVTIEAFF	TGTGCCAGCAGCCTGATAAGGACAGGGGTGGTCACCATTGAAGCTTTCTTT
TRBV7-2	TRBJ2-7	TRBD2	NA	CASSSIAGAGGEQYF	TGTGCCAGCAGCTCTATAGCGGGGGCCGGGGGGGAGCAGTACTTC
TRBV5-1	TRBJ2-5	TRBD2	NA	CASSLASGGAGETQYF	TGCGCCAGCAGCTTGGCTAGCGGGGGGGCCGGGGAGACCCAGTACTTC
TRBV6-5	TRBJ1-6	TRBD1	NA	CASSYGQAPEAPLHF	TGTGCCAGCAGTTACGGACAGGCCCCGGAGGCACCCCTCCACTTT
TRBV7-9	TRBJ2-1	TRBD2	NA	CASSLSYLAGGKGNEQFF	TGTGCCAGCAGCTTATCTTACCTAGCGGGGGGCAAGGGCAATGAGCAGTTCTTC
TRBV11-2	TRBJ2-1	TRBD2	NA	CASSPRSGGAIGTYNEQFF	TGTGCCAGCAGCCCCCGGAGCGGGGGGGCCATTGGTACCTACAATGAGCAGTTCTTC
TRBV7-2	TRBJ2-7	TRBD2	NA	CASSHQASGTIYEQYF	TGTGCCAGCAGCCACCAAGCGTCCGGGACTATATACGAGCAGTACTTC
TRBV6-5	TRBJ2-5	NA	once	CASSSSTSGETQYF	NA
TRBV9	TRBJ1-2	NA	NA	CASSAAGVGYTF	TGTGCCAGCAGCGCGGCAGGGGTCGGCTACACCTTC
TRBV7-6	TRBJ2-1	NA	NA	CASSLGAFNEQFF	TGTGCCAGCAGCTTAGGGGCCTTCAATGAGCAGTTCTTC
TRBV4-2	TRBJ2-7	TRBD2	NA	CASRRLAGDSYEQYF	TGTGCCAGCAGACGACTAGCGGGGGACTCCTACGAGCAGTACTTC
TRBV11-3	TRBJ1-2	NA	NA	CASSLAGQTSYGYTF	TGTGCCAGCAGCTTAGCCGGACAGACTTCCTATGGCTACACCTTC
TRBV6-1	TRBJ2-7	NA	NA	CASSEADKSSYEQYF	TGTGCCAGCAGTGAAGCTGATAAGAGCTCCTACGAGCAGTACTTC
TRBV9	TRBJ1-1	NA	NA	CASSSQGFSTEAFF	TGTGCCAGCAGCAGCCAGGGGTTTAGCACTGAAGCTTTCTTT
TRBV5-4	TRBJ2-3	TRBD2	NA	CASSWTSEDTQYF	TGTGCCAGCAGCTGGACTAGCGAAGATACGCAGTATTTT
TRBV29-1	TRBJ2-1	TRBD1	once	CSVNRGRSYNEQFF	TGCAGCGTAAACAGGGGGAGGTCCTACAATGAGCAGTTCTTC
TRBV10-3	TRBJ1-2	TRBD1	NA	CAISASWTGGSYGYTF	TGTGCCATCAGTGCATCATGGACAGGGGGTAGCTATGGCTACACCTTC
TRBV18	TRBJ2-2	NA	NA	CASSPPLGSGNTGELFF	TGTGCCAGCTCACCACCGTTGGGCAGTGGGAACACCGGGGAGCTGTTTTTT
TRBV5-5	TRBJ2-2	NA	NA	CASSLLGGLFRVPGELFF	TGCGCCAGCAGCCTTTTAGGGGGATTATTTCGGGTCCCCGGGGAGCTGTTTTTT
TRBV19	TRBJ2-7	NA	NA	CASSGSGAYEQYF	TGTGCCAGTAGCGGGTCAGGGGCCTACGAGCAGTACTTC
TRBV5-5	TRBJ1-5	TRBD1	NA	CASSLSPGQGAKPQHF	TGTGCCAGCAGCTTGAGCCCGGGACAGGGGGCGAAGCCCCAGCATTTT
TRBV7-9	TRBJ2-7	NA	NA	CASSLGGHLEQYF	TGTGCCAGCAGCTTAGGGGGACACCTCGAGCAGTACTTC
TRBV4-3	TRBJ1-2	TRBD1	NA	CASSRTGGAGYGYTF	TGCGCCAGCAGCCGAACAGGGGGTGCAGGCTATGGCTACACCTTC
TRBV11-3	TRBJ2-1	NA	NA	CASSLGTRGNEQFF	TGTGCCAGCAGCTTAGGTACGCGGGGCAATGAGCAGTTCTTC
TRBV29-1	TRBJ2-7	TRBD2	NA	CSVGSGSMFDEQYF	TGCAGCGTTGGGAGCGGGAGTATGTTTGACGAGCAGTACTTC
TRBV4-2	TRBJ2-2	NA	few	CASSPSAGNGELFF	TGTGCCAGCAGCCCCAGCGCGGGGAACGGGGAGCTGTTTTTT
TRBV5-4	TRBJ2-3	TRBD2	NA	CASSSPRRGVADTQYF	TGTGCCAGCAGCTCACCTCGGCGGGGGGTAGCAGATACGCAGTATTTT
TRBV11-2	TRBJ2-6	NA	NA	CASSQPLAFGANVLTF	TGTGCCAGCAGCCAGCCCCTAGCGTTTGGGGCCAACGTCCTGACTTTC